What follows describes a single T cell receptor (beta chain). The target antigen is unknown. The entry originates in a study of cytomegalovirus exposure and HLA in healthy donors. General study results and limits: Among TCR sequences, most were rare, though some public TCRs appeared in many donors.

The CDR3 runs to 12 residues. The V gene end was trimmed by 7 bases and the J gene end by 0 bases; junction bases not matched to a gene: 2. Germline CDR1 and CDR2: SQVTM and ANQGSEA. The PCR had 60 Vbeta and 13 Jbeta primers. Profiling relied on immunoSEQ multiplex PCR, and the TCRdb table lists in-frame clones only, not all of them. The table for this sample gives 50,000 or so clones. This receptor was taken from a woman aged 18-35 years in good health and CMV-seronegative. Sequenced material: PBMCs. The chain links TRBV29-1 to TRBJ1-1; TRBD1 agrees at 7 bases. CDR3 residues: CSDGQVNTEAFF. The CDR3 coding sequence is TGCAGCGACGGACAGGTGAACACTGAAGCTTTCTTT. The whole variable domain, filled in from reference TRBV29-1 and TRBJ1-1, reads SAVISQKPSRDICQRGTSLTIQCQVDSQVTMMFWYRQQPGQSLTLIATANQGSEATYESGFVIDKFPISRPNLTFSTLTVSNMSPEDSSIYLCSDGQVNTEAFFGQGTRLTVV.